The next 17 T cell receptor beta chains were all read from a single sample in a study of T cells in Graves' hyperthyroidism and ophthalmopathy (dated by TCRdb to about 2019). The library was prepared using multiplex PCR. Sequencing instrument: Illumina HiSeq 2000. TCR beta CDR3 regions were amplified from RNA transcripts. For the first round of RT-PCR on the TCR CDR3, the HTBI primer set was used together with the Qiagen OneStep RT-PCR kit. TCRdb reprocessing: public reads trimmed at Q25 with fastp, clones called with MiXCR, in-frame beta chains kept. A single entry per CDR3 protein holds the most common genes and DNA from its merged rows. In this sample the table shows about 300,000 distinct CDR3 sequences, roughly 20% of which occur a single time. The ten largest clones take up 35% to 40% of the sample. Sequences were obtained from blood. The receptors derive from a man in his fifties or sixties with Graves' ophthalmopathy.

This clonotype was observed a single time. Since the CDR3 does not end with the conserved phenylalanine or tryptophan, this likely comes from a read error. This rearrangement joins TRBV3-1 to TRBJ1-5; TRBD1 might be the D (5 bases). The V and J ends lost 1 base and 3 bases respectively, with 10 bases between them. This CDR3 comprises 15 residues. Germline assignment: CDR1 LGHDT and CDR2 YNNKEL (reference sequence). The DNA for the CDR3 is TGTGCCAGCAGCCAAGGACGAGGGGCCAATCAGCCCCAGCATTCT. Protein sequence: CASSQGRGANQPQHS.

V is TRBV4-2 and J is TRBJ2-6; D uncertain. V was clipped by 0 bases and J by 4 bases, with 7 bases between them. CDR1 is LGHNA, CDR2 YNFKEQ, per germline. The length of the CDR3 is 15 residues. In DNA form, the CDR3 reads TGTGCCAGCAGCCAAGACGCGACAGGGGCCAACGTCCTGACTTTC. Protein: CASSQDATGANVLTF.

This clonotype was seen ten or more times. CDR3: CSARTGGRITDTQYF. In nucleotides, the CDR3 is TGCAGTGCTAGAACTGGGGGGAGGATAACAGATACGCAGTATTTT. The chain recombines TRBV20-1 with TRBJ2-3, with a weak D call TRBD2 (6 bases). Trimming shortened V by 2 bases and J by 3 bases, and 15 bases separated the two germline ends. Germline CDR1 and CDR2: DFQATT and SNEGSKA (reference sequence). The CDR3 length is 15 residues.

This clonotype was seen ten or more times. CDR3 coding DNA: TGCGCCAGCAGCCCTAAGACAGGGTCTAACTATGGCTACACCTTC. This codes for CASSPKTGSNYGYTF. The genes are TRBV5-1 and TRBJ1-2, with 7 nucleotides matching TRBD1. This CDR3 has 15 residues. Germline V gene lookup returns CDR1 SGHRS and CDR2 YFSETQ. The junction had 6 bases not matched to a gene; V was cut back by 4 bases and J by 0 bases.

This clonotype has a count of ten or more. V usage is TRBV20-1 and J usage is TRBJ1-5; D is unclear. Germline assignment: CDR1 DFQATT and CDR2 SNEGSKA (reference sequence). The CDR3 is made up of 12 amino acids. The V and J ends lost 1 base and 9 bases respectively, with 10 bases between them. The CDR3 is CSARVADPPQHF. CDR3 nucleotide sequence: TGCAGTGCTAGAGTCGCCGATCCGCCCCAGCATTTT.

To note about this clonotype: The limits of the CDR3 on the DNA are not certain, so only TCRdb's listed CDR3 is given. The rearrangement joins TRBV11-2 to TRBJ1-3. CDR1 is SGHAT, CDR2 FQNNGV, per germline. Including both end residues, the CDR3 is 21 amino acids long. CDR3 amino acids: CASSLTLVGNEQYFGPDTIYF.

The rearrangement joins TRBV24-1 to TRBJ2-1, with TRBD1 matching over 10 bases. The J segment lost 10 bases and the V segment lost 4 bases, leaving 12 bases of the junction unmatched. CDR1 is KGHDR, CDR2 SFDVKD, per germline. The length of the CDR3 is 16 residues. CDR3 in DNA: TGTGCCACCAGTGACTCCGGGGACAGGGGCTACCGGGAGCAGTTCTTC. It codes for CATSDSGDRGYREQFF.

CDR3 sequence reads: CASGLPLNGLNTEAFF. The CDR3 DNA sequence: TGTGCTAGTGGTTTGCCCCTGAATGGCTTGAACACTGAAGCTTTCTTT. The rearrangement uses TRBV12-5 and TRBJ1-1, with no clear D. Germline V CDR1 and CDR2: LGHNT, FRNRAP. The CDR3 has 16 amino acids. V gave up 2 bases and J gave up 0 bases, with 13 bases separating them.

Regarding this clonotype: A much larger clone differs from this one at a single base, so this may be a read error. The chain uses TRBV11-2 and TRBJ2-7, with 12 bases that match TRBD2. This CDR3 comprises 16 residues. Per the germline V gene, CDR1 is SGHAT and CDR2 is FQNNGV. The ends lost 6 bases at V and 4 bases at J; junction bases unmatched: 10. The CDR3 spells CASSSSGGGPGYEQYF. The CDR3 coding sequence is TGTGCCAGCAGTTCTAGCGGGGGGGGCCCTGGGTACGAGCAGTACTTC.

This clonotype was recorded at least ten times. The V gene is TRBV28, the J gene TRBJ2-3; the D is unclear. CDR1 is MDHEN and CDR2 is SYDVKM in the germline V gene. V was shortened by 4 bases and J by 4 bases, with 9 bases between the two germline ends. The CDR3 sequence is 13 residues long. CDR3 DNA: TGTGCCAGCAGTTCTCAAAATGCAGATACGCAGTATTTT. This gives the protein CASSSQNADTQYF.

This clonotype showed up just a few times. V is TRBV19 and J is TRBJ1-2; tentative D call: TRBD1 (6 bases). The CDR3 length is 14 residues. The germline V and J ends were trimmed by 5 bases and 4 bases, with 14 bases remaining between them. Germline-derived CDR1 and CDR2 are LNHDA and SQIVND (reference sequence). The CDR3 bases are TGTGCCAGTAGTCGGACCGGGACATCCTATGGCTACACCTTC. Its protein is CASSRTGTSYGYTF.

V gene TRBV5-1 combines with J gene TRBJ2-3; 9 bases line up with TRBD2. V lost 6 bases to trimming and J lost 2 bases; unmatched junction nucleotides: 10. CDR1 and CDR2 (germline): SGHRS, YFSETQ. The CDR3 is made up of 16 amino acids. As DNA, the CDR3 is TGCGCCAGCACAGGCCTCCTAGCGGGGACCACAGATACGCAGTATTTT. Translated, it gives CASTGLLAGTTDTQYF.

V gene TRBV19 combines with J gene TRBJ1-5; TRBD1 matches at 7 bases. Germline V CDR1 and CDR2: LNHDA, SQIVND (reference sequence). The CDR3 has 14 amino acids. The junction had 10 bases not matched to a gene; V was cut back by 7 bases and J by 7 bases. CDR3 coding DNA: TGTGCCAGTAATTTACAGGGGAGTCGACAGCCCCAGCATTTT. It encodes CASNLQGSRQPQHF.

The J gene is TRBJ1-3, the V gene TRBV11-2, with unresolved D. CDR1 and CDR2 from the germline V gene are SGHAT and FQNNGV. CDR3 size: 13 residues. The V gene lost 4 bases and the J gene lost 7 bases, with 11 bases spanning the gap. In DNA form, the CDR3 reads TGTGCCAGCAGCTCCGCCCAAGGGAACACCATATATTTT. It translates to CASSSAQGNTIYF.

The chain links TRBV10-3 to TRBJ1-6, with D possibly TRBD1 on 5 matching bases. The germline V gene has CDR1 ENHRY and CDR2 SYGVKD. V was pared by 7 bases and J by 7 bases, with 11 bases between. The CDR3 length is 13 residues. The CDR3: CAITLDINSPLHF. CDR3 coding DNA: TGTGCCATCACCCTGGACATAAATTCACCCCTCCACTTT.

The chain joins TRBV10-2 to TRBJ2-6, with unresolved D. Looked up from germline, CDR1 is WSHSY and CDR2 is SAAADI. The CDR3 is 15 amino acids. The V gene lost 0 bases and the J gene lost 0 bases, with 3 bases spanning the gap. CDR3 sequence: CASSESNSGANVLTF. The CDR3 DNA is TGCGCCAGCAGTGAGTCGAACTCTGGGGCCAACGTCCTGACTTTC.

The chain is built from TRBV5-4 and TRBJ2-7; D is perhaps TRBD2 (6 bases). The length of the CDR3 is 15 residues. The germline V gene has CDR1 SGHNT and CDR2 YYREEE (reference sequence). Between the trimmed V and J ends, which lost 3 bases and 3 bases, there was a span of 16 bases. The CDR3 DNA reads TGTGCCAGCAGCTCTTGGGGGGTGGATCGCTACGAGCAGTACTTC. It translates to CASSSWGVDRYEQYF.